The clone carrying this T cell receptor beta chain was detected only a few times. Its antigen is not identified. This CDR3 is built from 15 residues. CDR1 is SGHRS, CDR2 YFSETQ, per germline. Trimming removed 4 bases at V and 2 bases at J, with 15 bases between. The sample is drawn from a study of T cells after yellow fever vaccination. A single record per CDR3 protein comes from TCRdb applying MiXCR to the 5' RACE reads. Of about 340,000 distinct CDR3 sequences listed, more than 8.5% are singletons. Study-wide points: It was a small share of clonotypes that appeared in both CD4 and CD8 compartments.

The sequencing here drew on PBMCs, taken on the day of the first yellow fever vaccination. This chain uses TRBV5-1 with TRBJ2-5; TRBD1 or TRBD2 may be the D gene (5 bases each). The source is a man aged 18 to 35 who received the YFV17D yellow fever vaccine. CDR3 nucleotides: TGCGCCAGCAGCCTACTGGGACGGGTGCAAGAGACCCAGTACTTC. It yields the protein CASSLLGRVQETQYF.